One and the same sample provided the 21 T cell receptor beta chains below, sequenced in a study of CD8 T cells in Susac syndrome. With random hexamers, 0.5 to 1 ug RNA was reverse transcribed. TCRdb passed the immunoSEQ multiplex PCR reads through MiXCR, listing each CDR3 protein once. The data show approximately 50,000 distinct CDR3 sequences, approximately 95% seen once. Sequencing was done on a sample of CD8+ T cells from PBMCs. Receptors originate from a human donor with Susac syndrome.

CDR3 sequence: CSERIAVTDTQYF. As DNA, the CDR3 is TGCAGTGAGCGGATCGCAGTCACAGATACGCAGTATTTT. This chain joins TRBV20-1 and TRBJ2-3, with a tentative D call TRBD2 (5 bases). The CDR3 runs to 13 residues. V shed 7 bases and J shed 2 bases, with 13 bases lying between them. Per the germline V gene, CDR1 is DFQATT and CDR2 is SNEGSKA (reference sequence).

This clonotype was found once. This chain links TRBV30 with TRBJ2-5; D unresolved. The V gene's germline CDR1 is GTSNPN and CDR2 SVGIG (reference sequence). V was pared by 0 bases and J by 4 bases, with 6 bases between. This CDR3 spans 12 amino acids. The CDR3 nucleotides read TGTGCCTGGAGTGTACACGGAGAGACCCAGTACTTC. Translated, it gives CAWSVHGETQYF.

The chain has TRBV28 and TRBJ2-1; 7 bases match TRBD1. Trimming at V came to 6 bases and at J to 8 bases, leaving 10 bases not matched to a gene. The germline V gene has CDR1 MDHEN and CDR2 SYDVKM. This CDR3 is 14 amino acids long. The CDR3 DNA reads as TGTGCCAGCAGCCTGGACAGGCCCCTCGATGAGCAGTTCTTC. Amino acid sequence: CASSLDRPLDEQFF.

The chain couples TRBV20-1 to TRBJ2-7, with 13 positions matching TRBD2. This CDR3 has 15 residues. Looked up from germline, CDR1 is DFQATT and CDR2 is SNEGSKA (reference sequence). Trimming at V came to 6 bases and at J to 0 bases, leaving 5 bases not matched to a gene. CDR3 in DNA: TGCAGTGCGAGGACTAGCGGGGGTAGCTCCTACGAGCAGTACTTC. It translates to CSARTSGGSSYEQYF.

This clonotype was detected only once. The CDR3 DNA sequence: TGTGCCAGCAGCCCAGCGGGCGGGGAGCTGTTTTTT. It encodes CASSPAGGELFF. The chain recombines TRBV9 with TRBJ2-2, with D maybe TRBD2 (6 bases). The length of the CDR3 is 12 residues. CDR1 SGDLS and CDR2 YYNGEE come from the germline V gene. Trimming removed 4 bases at V and 7 bases at J, with 8 bases between.

This sequence joins TRBV5-1 and TRBJ2-5, with D possibly TRBD1 on 6 matching bases. Germline values: CDR1 SGHRS, CDR2 YFSETQ. V was shortened by 0 bases and J by 2 bases, with 14 bases between the two germline ends. This CDR3 contains 16 residues. The CDR3 region is CASSLAPLTGQETQYF. CDR3 sequence (DNA): TGCGCCAGCAGCTTGGCCCCACTGACAGGACAAGAGACCCAGTACTTC.

The V call is TRBV4-1, the J call TRBJ1-5; D remains ambiguous. V lost 5 bases, J lost 7 bases, and 9 bases lay in between. CDR1 is MGHRA and CDR2 is YSYEKL in the germline V gene. The CDR3 covers 12 residues. The CDR3 spells CASSGVGQPQHF. In DNA form, the CDR3 reads TGCGCCAGCAGCGGGGTCGGGCAGCCCCAGCATTTT.

This clonotype was observed a single time. V is TRBV11-2 and J is TRBJ2-7; D not certain. V gave up 4 bases and J gave up 3 bases, with 7 bases separating them. Germline V gives CDR1 SGHAT, CDR2 FQNNGV. The CDR3 loop spans 12 amino acids. In DNA form, the CDR3 reads TGTGCCAGCAGCTCCCTCATCTACGAGCAGTACTTC. It encodes CASSSLIYEQYF. Drawing the rest from reference TRBV11-2 and TRBJ2-7, the complete variable domain is EAGVAQSPRYKIIEKRQSVAFWCNPISGHATLYWYQQILGQGPKLLIQFQNNGVVDDSQLPKDRFSAERLKGVDSTLKIQPAKLEDSAVYLCASSSLIYEQYFGPGTRLTVT.

The rearrangement links TRBV15 to TRBJ2-1; 9 bases align to TRBD2. Germline V CDR1 and CDR2: LNHNV, YYDKDF (reference sequence). After removal of 5 bases from V and 6 bases from J, the junction contained 8 bases not matched to a gene. The CDR3 consists of 15 residues. The CDR3 DNA reads as TGTGCCACCAGCCCCCGCGGGGGGGCGGCCAATGAGCAGTTCTTC. Encoded protein: CATSPRGGAANEQFF.

This clonotype was counted only a few times. The rearrangement joins TRBV3-1 to TRBJ2-1; TRBD2 agrees at 7 bases. This CDR3 spans 18 amino acids. J lost 3 bases, V lost 1 base, and 12 bases had no gene match. CDR1 and CDR2 from the germline V gene are LGHDT and YNNKEL (reference sequence). CDR3 bases: TGTGCCAGCAGCCAAGGCAGGGCTAGCGGAACCATCTACAATGAGCAGTTCTTC. Its translation: CASSQGRASGTIYNEQFF.

The CDR3 coding sequence is TGTGCCAGCAGCACAGGGGAGAGCACTGAAGCTTTCTTT. Residues: CASSTGESTEAFF. This chain joins TRBV9 and TRBJ1-1; 7 bases align to TRBD1. The CDR3 covers 13 residues. Trimming at V came to 4 bases and at J to 4 bases, leaving 4 bases not matched to a gene. CDR1 and CDR2 from the germline V gene are SGDLS and YYNGEE.

This chain links TRBV13 with TRBJ1-5; TRBD1 matches at 8 bases. The J segment lost 2 bases and the V segment lost 3 bases, leaving 0 bases of the junction unmatched. The CDR3 runs to 14 residues. CDR1 is PRHDT and CDR2 is FYEKMQ in the germline V gene (reference sequence). The CDR3 region has the DNA TGTGCCAGCAGCTTGGGACAGGGCAATCAGCCCCAGCATTTT. It encodes CASSLGQGNQPQHF.

This clonotype was detected only a few times. The CDR3 DNA reads as TGTGCCAGCAGCCAAACAGATACGCAGTATTTT. Protein: CASSQTDTQYF. The chain joins TRBV7-9 to TRBJ2-3; D not certain. Trimming pared 5 bases from V and 3 bases from J, leaving 3 bases between. The CDR3 contains 11 residues. The germline V gene has CDR1 SEHNR and CDR2 FQNEAQ (reference sequence). The whole variable domain, remainder taken from reference TRBV7-9 and TRBJ2-3, is DTGVSQNPRHKITKRGQNVTFRCDPISEHNRLYWYRQTLGQGPEFLTYFQNEAQLEKSRLLSDRFSAERPKGSFSTLEIQRTEQGDSAMYLCASSQTDTQYFGPGTRLTVL.

The chain couples TRBV9 to TRBJ2-1; the D is unclear. This CDR3 is 13 amino acids long. Trimming removed 0 bases from V and 10 bases from J, with 11 bases in between. CDR1 and CDR2 (germline): SGDLS, YYNGEE. The CDR3 DNA reads as TGTGCCAGCAGCGTAGCTCTCCTTCCCGAGCAGTTCTTC. Amino acid sequence: CASSVALLPEQFF.

J is TRBJ1-1 and V is TRBV6-5; TRBD1 is a possible D gene (5 bases). The ends were cut back, 2 bases at V and 0 bases at J, with 10 bases in the middle. Per germline, CDR1 MNHEY and CDR2 SVGAGI. CDR3 size: 15 residues. The CDR3 sequence is CASSYLRGLNTEAFF. The DNA for the CDR3 is TGTGCCAGCAGTTACCTTCGGGGCCTGAACACTGAAGCTTTCTTT.

The chain uses TRBV10-3 and TRBJ1-5, with 10 bases lining up with TRBD1. The CDR3 contains 17 residues. The germline gives CDR1 ENHRY, CDR2 SYGVKD. V lost 2 bases to trimming and J lost 4 bases; unmatched junction nucleotides: 8. The CDR3 region is CAISEIGQGVPNQPQHF. The CDR3 nucleotides read TGTGCCATCAGTGAGATCGGACAGGGGGTACCTAATCAGCCCCAGCATTTT.

The J gene is TRBJ1-1, the V gene TRBV5-1; a weak D match, TRBD1 (6 bases). V was pared by 7 bases and J by 1 base, with 11 bases between. CDR3 length: 13 amino acids. Germline CDR1 reads SGHRS; CDR2 reads YFSETQ. The DNA of the CDR3 is TGCGCCAGCTTCCTACAGGGGAACACTGAAGCTTTCTTT. It specifies CASFLQGNTEAFF.

The chain combines TRBV6-2 or TRBV6-3 with TRBJ2-3, with D uncertain. The CDR3 consists of 15 residues. The V end lost 4 bases, the J end lost 0 bases, and 11 bases lay between the germline ends. Looked up from germline, CDR1 is MNHEY and CDR2 is SVGEGT. Written as DNA, the CDR3 is TGTGCCAGCAGTTCGACTTACACTAGCACAGATACGCAGTATTTT. Translation gives CASSSTYTSTDTQYF.

V is TRBV28 and J is TRBJ2-1; 9 positions match TRBD2. Germline CDR1 reads MDHEN; CDR2 reads SYDVKM. There are 15 residues in the CDR3. The junction had 7 bases not matched to a gene; V was cut back by 1 base and J by 9 bases. The CDR3 DNA is TGTGCCAGCAGTTTATTAGCGGGGGAGGTCAGTGAGCAGTTCTTC. This translates into CASSLLAGEVSEQFF.

The rearrangement joins TRBV9 to TRBJ2-7; a weak D match, TRBD2 (6 bases). V was cut by 4 bases and J by 7 bases, with 18 bases left in between. The CDR3 covers 14 residues. Germline V gene sequence: CDR1 SGDLS, CDR2 YYNGEE. This CDR3 is CASSFRDGGMEQYF. CDR3 DNA: TGTGCCAGCAGCTTCCGGGACGGGGGAATGGAGCAGTACTTC.

The CDR3: CASSLGAEELFF. Here the CDR3 DNA reads TGTGCCAGCAGCTTAGGAGCTGAGGAGCTGTTTTTT. The chain links TRBV13 to TRBJ2-2; D is undetermined. Per germline, CDR1 PRHDT and CDR2 FYEKMQ (reference sequence). The CDR3 totals 12 residues. V was trimmed by 0 bases and J by 10 bases, leaving 6 bases between them.